Below are 20 T cell receptor beta chains sequenced from a single sample in a study of T cells after yellow fever vaccination. MiXCR, run by TCRdb on the 5' RACE reads, gives a single entry per CDR3 protein. This table holds hundreds of thousands of distinct CDR3 sequences, 8.5% to 10% found once. The material was PBMCs, obtained on the day of the first yellow fever vaccination. All receptors come from a man aged 18-30 years who received the YFV17D yellow fever vaccine.

This clonotype has only a few counts. The genes are TRBV15 and TRBJ2-2; 7 positions agree with TRBD1. J was trimmed by 7 bases and V by 5 bases; bases with no gene match: 7. Germline values: CDR1 LNHNV, CDR2 YYDKDF (reference sequence). The CDR3 sequence is 14 residues long. The CDR3, as DNA: TGTGCCACCAGCCCCGAGCCAGGGGGCGGGGAGCTGTTTTTT. Its translation: CATSPEPGGGELFF.

V is TRBV7-7 and J is TRBJ2-2; 7 bases are shared with TRBD1. Germline-derived CDR1 and CDR2 are SSHAT and FNYEAQ (reference sequence). Unmatched junction bases numbered 4, after V lost 5 bases and J lost 1 base. The CDR3 sequence is 15 residues long. CDR3 in DNA: TGTGCCAGCAGCCCGACAGGGTGGAACACCGGGGAGCTGTTTTTT. Translated: CASSPTGWNTGELFF.

The sample holds a few counts of this clonotype. The CDR3, as DNA: TGCGCCAGCAGCCAAGATCCGCGGTACCCCTCGAACCTTGCCTATGAGCAGTTCTTC. This encodes CASSQDPRYPSNLAYEQFF. This rearrangement joins TRBV4-1 to TRBJ2-1; the D is unclear. Germline loops: CDR1 MGHRA, CDR2 YSYEKL. The length of the CDR3 is 19 residues. The V gene lost 0 bases and the J gene lost 8 bases, with 26 bases spanning the gap.

This clonotype showed up many times. The V gene is TRBV10-3, the J gene TRBJ1-5; D call uncertain. The CDR3 length is 13 residues. CDR1 ENHRY and CDR2 SYGVKD come from the germline V gene. Trimming pared 3 bases from V and 6 bases from J, leaving 9 bases between. The CDR3 is CAISENARQPQHF. The CDR3 region has the DNA TGTGCCATCAGTGAAAACGCGCGTCAGCCCCAGCATTTT.

This clonotype came up many times. The J gene is TRBJ2-1, the V gene TRBV7-2, with D tentatively TRBD1 (6 bases). This CDR3 is built from 15 residues. Germline loops: CDR1 SGHTA, CDR2 FQGNSA. V was pared by 5 bases and J by 0 bases, with 11 bases between. This CDR3 is CASSPVQGSYNEQFF. The CDR3 bases are TGTGCCAGCAGCCCGGTACAGGGCTCCTACAATGAGCAGTTCTTC.

The chain joins TRBV20-1 to TRBJ2-4, with D perhaps TRBD1 or TRBD2 (5 bases each). This CDR3 region has 13 residues. The V gene lost 0 bases and the J gene lost 10 bases, with 13 bases spanning the gap. The germline V gene encodes CDR1 DFQATT and CDR2 SNEGSKA (reference sequence). The CDR3 coding sequence is TGCAGTGCTAGAGACCCGGGGCTTAGGATTCAGTACTTC. This sequence encodes CSARDPGLRIQYF.

This rearrangement joins TRBV29-1 to TRBJ1-1, with TRBD1 identical over 8 bases. This CDR3 is built from 14 residues. Losses at the gene ends were 4 bases for V and 3 bases for J; bases not matched to a gene: 7. The germline CDR1 and CDR2 sequences are SQVTM and ANQGSEA. The CDR3 reads CSVVTGVMDTEAFF. The CDR3 DNA is TGCAGCGTTGTGACAGGGGTTATGGACACTGAAGCTTTCTTT.

V and J are TRBV7-2 and TRBJ2-7; D gene unclear. V was shortened by 1 base and J by 3 bases, with 13 bases between the two germline ends. The CDR3 extends over 15 amino acids. Germline values: CDR1 SGHTA, CDR2 FQGNSA. In DNA, the CDR3 is TGTGCCAGCAGCTTAGTCCCCAGAGGTCTCTACGAGCAGTACTTC. Its translation: CASSLVPRGLYEQYF. Full variable domain (rest looked up from reference TRBV7-2 and TRBJ2-7): GAGVSQSPSNKVTEKGKDVELRCDPISGHTALYWYRQSLGQGLEFLIYFQGNSAPDKSGLPSDRFSAERTGGSVSTLTIQRTQQEDSAVYLCASSLVPRGLYEQYFGPGTRLTVT.

In its sample, this clonotype was seen a few times. The rearrangement uses TRBV20-1 and TRBJ2-5; either TRBD1 or TRBD2 may supply D (5 bases each). The CDR3 runs to 13 residues. V lost 1 base to trimming and J lost 5 bases, with 11 bases between them. Germline CDR1 and CDR2: DFQATT and SNEGSKA (reference sequence). The CDR3 DNA reads TGCAGTGCTAGAGTGAGGGGCCGGGAGACCCAGTACTTC. Translation gives CSARVRGRETQYF.

This clonotype was detected only a few times. V usage is TRBV3-1 and J usage is TRBJ2-1, with D tentatively TRBD2 (6 bases). CDR3 length: 16 amino acids. Trimming shortened V by 0 bases and J by 0 bases, and 9 bases separated the two germline ends. From germline, CDR1 is LGHDT and CDR2 YNNKEL (reference sequence). CDR3 coding DNA: TGTGCCAGCAGCCAAGATATCGGGAGCTCCTACAATGAGCAGTTCTTC. Protein product: CASSQDIGSSYNEQFF.

The chain uses TRBV12-3 or TRBV12-4 and TRBJ1-2; TRBD1 is a possible D gene (6 bases). The V end was cut by 5 bases, the J end by 4 bases, with 17 bases between. The CDR3 contains 15 residues. CDR3 amino acids: CASSRGLGQSYGYTF. DNA for the CDR3: TGTGCCAGCAGTCGCGGCCTTGGACAGAGCTATGGCTACACCTTC.

This clonotype was seen more than once but under ten times. The CDR3 here is CASSPRWTTLNTEAFF. DNA for the CDR3: TGTGCCAGCTCACCGCGCTGGACAACCCTTAACACTGAAGCTTTCTTT. V gene TRBV18 combines with J gene TRBJ1-1; TRBD1 might be the D (5 bases). The germline V and J ends were trimmed by 3 bases and 2 bases, with 16 bases remaining between them. This CDR3 has 16 residues. Germline-derived CDR1 and CDR2 are KGHSH and LQKENI. Combining the CDR3 with reference TRBV18 and TRBJ1-1 gives the whole variable domain NAGVMQNPRHLVRRRGQEARLRCSPMKGHSHVYWYRQLPEEGLKFMVYLQKENIIDESGMPKERFSAEFPKEGPSILRIQQVVRGDSAAYFCASSPRWTTLNTEAFFGQGTRLTVV.

The chain uses TRBV21-1 and TRBJ2-5; the table's D gene call, TRBD2, was not cross checked with the DNA. TRBV21-1 is deemed a pseudogene. There are 16 residues in the CDR3. The CDR3 loop reads CASSKVDPGLQETQYF. The CDR3 nucleotides are TGTGCCAGCAGCAAAGTGGACCCGGGACTTCAAGAGACCCAGTACTTC.

The chain has TRBV3-1 and TRBJ2-2, with D uncertain. This CDR3 is 17 amino acids long. The V end lost 3 bases, the J end lost 0 bases, and 14 bases lay between the germline ends. The germline V gene encodes CDR1 LGHDT and CDR2 YNNKEL (reference sequence). The CDR3 protein is CASSHDSHSANTGELFF. For the CDR3, the DNA is TGTGCCAGCAGCCACGATTCCCACAGCGCGAACACCGGGGAGCTGTTTTTT.

This clonotype was seen only a few times. The chain is built from TRBV12-3 or TRBV12-4 and TRBJ1-5; the D is unclear. The V end lost 3 bases, the J end lost 7 bases, and 16 bases lay between the germline ends. CDR3 size: 15 residues. The CDR3 region has the DNA TGTGCCAGCAGTTTTCCTGGGCCAGCCTTGCAGCCCCAGCATTTT. It yields the protein CASSFPGPALQPQHF.

The chain joins TRBV28 to TRBJ2-1; no clear D. V was cut by 2 bases and J by 10 bases, with 9 bases left in between. The CDR3 spans 12 residues. Germline V gene data show CDR1 as MDHEN and CDR2 as SYDVKM. The CDR3 loop is CASSLPPYEQFF. CDR3 bases: TGTGCCAGCAGTTTACCCCCTTACGAGCAGTTCTTC.

This clonotype was picked up a small number of times. V is TRBV9 and J is TRBJ2-1; D might be TRBD2 (7 bases). This CDR3 is 15 amino acids long. V dropped 0 bases and J dropped 7 bases, with 14 bases sitting between them. Germline assignment: CDR1 SGDLS and CDR2 YYNGEE. The CDR3 loop reads CASSVEGGEWNEQFF. The DNA of the CDR3 is TGTGCCAGCAGCGTAGAGGGGGGGGAATGGAATGAGCAGTTCTTC.

The chain combines TRBV20-1 with TRBJ1-4; 10 positions agree with TRBD1. CDR1 and CDR2 (germline): DFQATT, SNEGSKA (reference sequence). The CDR3 extends over 13 amino acids. V lost 4 bases, J lost 5 bases, and 1 base stayed unmatched. CDR3 sequence reads: CSATDRGNEKLFF. CDR3 DNA: TGCAGTGCTACGGACAGGGGGAATGAAAAACTGTTTTTT.

The chain uses TRBV12-3 or TRBV12-4 and TRBJ2-5, with 7 bases aligning to TRBD1. This CDR3 contains 16 residues. V shed 6 bases, J shed 5 bases, and the junction held 15 bases outside the gene matches. For the CDR3, the DNA is TGTGCCAGCAGCAACGACAGGGCTTTATTATGGGAGACCCAGTACTTC. Translation gives CASSNDRALLWETQYF.

The chain combines TRBV27 with TRBJ2-1; the D gene is possibly TRBD1 (5 bases). The V gene lost 3 bases and the J gene lost 0 bases, with 21 bases spanning the gap. Looked up from germline, CDR1 is MNHEY and CDR2 is SMNVEV (reference sequence). CDR3 length: 19 residues. DNA for the CDR3: TGTGCCAGCAGTTTCTTCATCTTTGGTCAGGGAAGCTCCTACAATGAGCAGTTCTTC. Translation: CASSFFIFGQGSSYNEQFF.